This passage covers 7 T cell receptor beta chains from one sample sequenced in a study of blood T cell repertoires in COVID-19. TCRdb keeps only in-frame clones here, not all; method: immunoSEQ multiplex PCR. Of over 50,000 clones detected, 85% to 90% appear once; the ten largest clones hold approximately 27%. Sequencing input: peripheral blood. Every receptor here comes from a human donor in a cohort sampled during active COVID-19.

J is TRBJ2-1 and V is TRBV6-5; the match to TRBD2 covers 7 bases. The germline V gene encodes CDR1 MNHEY and CDR2 SVGAGI. After removal of 6 bases from V and 3 bases from J, the junction contained 8 bases not matched to a gene. The CDR3 has 15 amino acids. CDR3 region: CASSHGGSYYNEQFF. The CDR3 DNA reads TGTGCCAGCAGCCACGGGGGGAGTTACTACAATGAGCAGTTCTTC.

This clone was found once. The gene calls are TRBV28 and TRBJ2-5, with TRBD2 matching over 12 bases. With V trimmed by 1 base and J by 5 bases, 2 bases remained unmatched. The CDR3 covers 15 residues. Germline V gene lookup returns CDR1 MDHEN and CDR2 SYDVKM. CDR3 DNA sequence: TGTGCCAGCAGTTTATTGGGACTAGCGGGTGAGACCCAGTACTTC. It specifies CASSLLGLAGETQYF.

The V and J genes are TRBV6-1 and TRBJ1-4, with 8 bases matching TRBD1. The CDR3 contains 16 residues. The V gene end was trimmed by 4 bases and the J gene end by 2 bases; junction bases not matched to a gene: 6. Germline-derived CDR1 and CDR2 are MNHNS and SASEGT. The CDR3 loop reads CASSAGTGTTNEKLFF. The CDR3, as DNA: TGTGCCAGCAGTGCCGGGACAGGTACGACTAATGAAAAACTGTTTTTT.

The chain employs TRBV6-1 and TRBJ2-7, with 7 nucleotides matching TRBD1. CDR3 length equals 14 residues. CDR1 is MNHNS and CDR2 is SASEGT in the germline V gene. The J segment lost 5 bases and the V segment lost 0 bases, leaving 4 bases of the junction unmatched. CDR3 nucleotides: TGTGCCAGCAGTGAAGCCGGACAGGTGGACGAGCAGTACTTC. As protein: CASSEAGQVDEQYF.

The chain combines TRBV7-2 with TRBJ1-4, with TRBD1 identical over 7 bases. J lost 8 bases, V lost 6 bases, and 15 bases had no gene match. CDR3 length equals 16 residues. Germline V gene data show CDR1 as SGHTA and CDR2 as FQGNSA. CDR3 region: CASSSNRGGFREKLFF. In DNA, the CDR3 is TGTGCCAGCAGTTCCAACAGGGGTGGCTTCAGGGAAAAACTGTTTTTT.

The chain joins TRBV7-2 to TRBJ2-5; no reliable D call. The V and J ends lost 2 bases and 5 bases respectively, with 9 bases between them. This CDR3 spans 13 amino acids. Germline CDR1 reads SGHTA; CDR2 reads FQGNSA. This chain's CDR3 is CASSLRLVETQYF. The CDR3 DNA reads as TGTGCCAGCAGCTTAAGGCTAGTTGAGACCCAGTACTTC.

V is TRBV10-3 and J is TRBJ2-5, with D perhaps TRBD1 (5 bases). The CDR3 sequence is 13 residues long. The germline gives CDR1 ENHRY, CDR2 SYGVKD. The V gene lost 3 bases and the J gene lost 4 bases, with 9 bases spanning the gap. The CDR3 region has the DNA TGTGCCATCAGTGATGACAGAGGAGAGACCCAGTACTTC. It specifies CAISDDRGETQYF.